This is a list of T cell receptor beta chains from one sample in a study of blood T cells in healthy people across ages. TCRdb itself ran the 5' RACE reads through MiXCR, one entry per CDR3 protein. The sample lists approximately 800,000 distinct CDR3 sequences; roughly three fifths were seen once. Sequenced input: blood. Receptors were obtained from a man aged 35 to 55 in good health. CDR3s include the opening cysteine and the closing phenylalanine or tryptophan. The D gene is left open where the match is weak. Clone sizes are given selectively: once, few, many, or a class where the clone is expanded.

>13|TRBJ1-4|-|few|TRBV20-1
TGCAGTGCTGCCGGGGGGGCTAATGAAAAACTGTTTTTT
CSAAGGANEKLFF
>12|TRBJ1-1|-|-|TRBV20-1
TGCAGTCTCCAACTGAGGAACACTGAAGCTTTCTTT
CSLQLRNTEAFF
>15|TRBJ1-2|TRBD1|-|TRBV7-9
TGTGCCAGCAGCACCTGGGACAGGGCGGTCTATGGCTACACCTTC
CASSTWDRAVYGYTF
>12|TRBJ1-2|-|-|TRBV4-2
TGTGCCAGCAGCCAAGATCAATATGGCTACACCTTC
CASSQDQYGYTF
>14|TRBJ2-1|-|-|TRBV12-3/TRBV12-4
TGTGCCAGCGGGGACCCAGGGGCCTACAATGAGCAGTTCTTC
CASGDPGAYNEQFF
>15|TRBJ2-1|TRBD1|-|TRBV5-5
TGTGCCAGCAGCTTGGCAGGACAGGGTATCAATGAGCAGTTCTTC
CASSLAGQGINEQFF
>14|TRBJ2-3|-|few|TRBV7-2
TGTGCCAGCAGCGCATGGACTCGTACAGATACGCAGTATTTT
CASSAWTRTDTQYF
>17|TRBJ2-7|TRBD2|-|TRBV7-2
TGTGCCAGCAGCTTAGGGCTAGCGGGAGGCAGTAGCGGCGAGCAGTACTTC
CASSLGLAGGSSGEQYF
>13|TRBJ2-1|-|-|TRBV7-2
TGTGCCAGCAGCTTAAACCGGGGTCGTGGGCAGTTCTTC
CASSLNRGRGQFF
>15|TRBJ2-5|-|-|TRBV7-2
TGTGCCAGCAGCTTTGGGGGAACAAGACAAGAGACCCAGTACTTC
CASSFGGTRQETQYF
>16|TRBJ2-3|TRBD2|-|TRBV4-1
TGCGCCAGCAGCCAAGAGGTGACTAGCGGGACAGATACGCAGTATTTT
CASSQEVTSGTDTQYF
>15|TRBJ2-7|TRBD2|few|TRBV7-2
TGTGCCAGCAGCTTATTCGGGGGGGGGTCCTACGAGCAGTACTTC
CASSLFGGGSYEQYF
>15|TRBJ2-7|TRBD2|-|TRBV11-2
TGTGCCAGCAGCCCTCACGCCGCGGGAGGCTACGAGCAGTACTTC
CASSPHAAGGYEQYF
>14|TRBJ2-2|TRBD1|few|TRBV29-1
TGCAGCGCTTACAGGGGTGGGAACACCGGGGAGCTGTTTTTT
CSAYRGGNTGELFF
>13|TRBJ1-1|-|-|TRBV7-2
TGTGCCAGCAGCTCGGACAGAGACACTGAAGCTTTCTTT
CASSSDRDTEAFF
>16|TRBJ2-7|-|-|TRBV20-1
TGCAGTGCTAGGGGGGTCGGACGAGCGGATTACAATGAGCAGTACTTC
CSARGVGRADYNEQYF